This T cell receptor beta chain is drawn from a study of CD8+ T cells in alopecia areata. Study-level points and caveats: Tofacitinib produced a significant decrease in scalp clonality and in expanded CD8+ clones among the top 100. Elevated clonality characterized lesional scalp relative to normal scalp, particularly in alopecia totalis/universalis.

cDNA reverse transcribed from extracted RNA served as the sequencing template. Method: immunoSEQ multiplex PCR; TCRdb's copy keeps in-frame clones and lacks some. The sample records fewer than 200,000 clones, roughly 60% being singletons. The CDR3 has 12 amino acids. The germline V gene has CDR1 SGHDT and CDR2 YYEEEE. Between the trimmed V and J ends, which lost 5 bases and 1 base, there was a span of 6 bases. On this clone itself: The target antigen is unknown.

Specified treatment: oral pan-JAK inhibitor, 5-10 mg twice daily. Patients with alopecia areata provided lesional scalp punch biopsies as well as peripheral blood. PBMCs were stained for CD3, CD4 and CD8, and CD4+ and CD8+ T cells were sorted. Sequenced here: CD4+ T cells sorted from blood, sampled at approximately week 60, from a patient treated with tofacitinib. The TCR comes from a human donor with alopecia areata. V is TRBV5-6 and J is TRBJ2-5, with unresolved D. The CDR3 DNA reads as TGTGCCAGCAGTCAACTCCAAGAGACCCAGTACTTC. It yields the protein CASSQLQETQYF.